These 26 T cell receptor beta chains share one sample of origin, sequenced in a study of blood T cells in healthy people across ages. Using a J-beta primer mix together with a sample-barcoded 5' primer, a second PCR was run for about 6 to 12 cycles. One entry per CDR3 protein results from TCRdb running MiXCR on the 5' RACE reads. The table lists about 930,000 distinct CDR3 sequences, 29% of them singletons. These records were also assigned to another study, of T cells of mothers and their children.

Specimen: blood. Receptors originate from a woman aged 40 to 50 in good health.

The J gene is TRBJ2-5, the V gene TRBV3-1; 11 bases fit TRBD2. Trimming removed 5 bases from V and 4 bases from J; junction bases left unmatched: 3. The germline V gene has CDR1 LGHDT and CDR2 YNNKEL (reference sequence). The CDR3 covers 14 residues. The CDR3 protein is CASSALAGVETQYF. The CDR3 bases are TGTGCCAGCAGCGCACTAGCGGGGGTAGAGACCCAGTACTTC.

This clonotype showed up many times. V and J are TRBV7-2 and TRBJ2-7, with D uncertain. V was pared by 5 bases and J by 4 bases, with 12 bases between. The germline CDR1 and CDR2 sequences are SGHTA and FQGNSA. The CDR3 sequence is 13 residues long. The CDR3 nucleotides read TGTGCCAGCAGCAAAAGGGCAGAGTACGAGCAGTACTTC. Its protein product is CASSKRAEYEQYF.

At least ten counts were recorded for this clonotype. This chain connects TRBV5-1 to TRBJ1-1; unclear D gene. The CDR3 is made up of 15 amino acids. V dropped 0 bases and J dropped 0 bases, with 9 bases sitting between them. CDR1 is SGHRS and CDR2 is YFSETQ in the germline V gene. CDR3 DNA: TGCGCCAGCAGCTTGGGGCAGGTCATGAACACTGAAGCTTTCTTT. Translation: CASSLGQVMNTEAFF. The variable domain in full, with the rest retrieved from reference TRBV5-1 and TRBJ1-1, is KAGVTQTPRYLIKTRGQQVTLSCSPISGHRSVSWYQQTPGQGLQFLFEYFSETQRNKGNFPGRFSGRQFSNSRSEMNVSTLELGDSALYLCASSLGQVMNTEAFFGQGTRLTVV.

This clonotype has just a few counts. The rearrangement links TRBV7-2 to TRBJ2-7; 9 positions agree with TRBD2. From germline, CDR1 is SGHTA and CDR2 FQGNSA. J lost 2 bases, V lost 5 bases, and 7 bases had no gene match. The CDR3 consists of 15 residues. Here the CDR3 reads CASSLSSGAPYEQYF. In DNA form, the CDR3 reads TGTGCCAGCAGCCTATCTAGCGGGGCTCCCTACGAGCAGTACTTC.

This clonotype turned up a few times. The rearrangement uses TRBV20-1 and TRBJ1-2; 9 positions agree with TRBD1. After removal of 6 bases from V and 2 bases from J, the junction contained 16 bases not matched to a gene. The CDR3 contains 17 residues. The germline gives CDR1 DFQATT, CDR2 SNEGSKA (reference sequence). CDR3 coding DNA: TGCAGTGCCACCCCCGGGACAGGGACGAAAAACAACTATGGCTACACCTTC. Protein sequence: CSATPGTGTKNNYGYTF.

Many counts were recorded for this clonotype. The gene calls are TRBV9 and TRBJ2-7; 8 bases line up with TRBD1. Germline V gene lookup returns CDR1 SGDLS and CDR2 YYNGEE. The CDR3 extends over 15 amino acids. J was trimmed by 4 bases and V by 2 bases; bases with no gene match: 8. This CDR3 is CASSVGDRRLYEQYF. The CDR3 coding sequence is TGTGCCAGCAGCGTGGGGGACAGGAGATTATACGAGCAGTACTTC.

This clonotype was observed a handful of times. At one end, the junction sequence differs from germline, possibly due to a read error. This rearrangement joins TRBV10-3 to TRBJ1-2; D not resolved. CDR1 and CDR2 (germline): ENHRY, SYGVKD. The CDR3 is 14 residues long. CDR3 DNA: TGTGCCATCAGGGAGTCGTTGGGCGACTATGGCTACACCTTC. It encodes CAIRESLGDYGYTF.

There are many counts of this clonotype. The chain joins TRBV5-1 to TRBJ2-1; TRBD2 aligns across 10 bases. V was pared by 4 bases and J by 4 bases, with 5 bases of the junction left unmatched. The CDR3 contains 15 residues. Germline CDR1 is SGHRS and CDR2 is YFSETQ. The CDR3 region has the DNA TGCGCCAGCAGCCCCGGGACTAGCGTATACAATGAGCAGTTCTTC. Translation gives CASSPGTSVYNEQFF. Complete variable domain (other parts from reference TRBV5-1 and TRBJ2-1): KAGVTQTPRYLIKTRGQQVTLSCSPISGHRSVSWYQQTPGQGLQFLFEYFSETQRNKGNFPGRFSGRQFSNSRSEMNVSTLELGDSALYLCASSPGTSVYNEQFFGPGTRLTVL.

J is TRBJ2-1 and V is TRBV18; 10 bases align to TRBD2. The CDR3 has 15 residues. V was pared by 9 bases and J by 8 bases, with 13 bases of the junction left unmatched. Germline CDR1 and CDR2: KGHSH and LQKENI. The CDR3 loop reads CASRAQRGGDDEQFF. CDR3 nucleotide sequence: TGTGCCAGTAGAGCCCAGCGGGGGGGCGACGATGAGCAGTTCTTC.

The chain recombines TRBV6-2 or TRBV6-3 with TRBJ2-4; 8 bases agree with TRBD1. V gave up 6 bases and J gave up 9 bases; unmatched junction bases: 16. The CDR3 covers 16 residues. Germline-derived CDR1 and CDR2 are MNHEY and SVGEGT. The CDR3: CASRTLPTGQGGIQYF. CDR3 bases: TGTGCCAGCAGGACCCTACCAACCGGACAGGGTGGCATTCAGTACTTC.

The chain couples TRBV20-1 to TRBJ2-7; D is tentatively TRBD1 or TRBD2 (5 bases each). V shed 0 bases and J shed 0 bases, with 12 bases lying between them. Per the germline V gene, CDR1 is DFQATT and CDR2 is SNEGSKA (reference sequence). There are 15 residues in the CDR3. Written as DNA, the CDR3 is TGCAGTGCTAGAGATCCCGGGACGTCCTCCTACGAGCAGTACTTC. This translates into CSARDPGTSSYEQYF.

The V call is TRBV2, the J call TRBJ2-7, with D possibly TRBD1 on 5 matching bases. Germline lookup yields CDR1 SNHLY and CDR2 FYNNEI. V was cut by 6 bases and J by 2 bases, with 14 bases left in between. This CDR3 comprises 14 residues. CDR3 protein: CASSLDTFAYEQYF. The CDR3 region has the DNA TGTGCCAGCAGCCTGGACACATTTGCCTACGAGCAGTACTTC.

The chain employs TRBV7-2 and TRBJ1-5; D may be TRBD1 (6 bases). Per the germline V gene, CDR1 is SGHTA and CDR2 is FQGNSA. The CDR3 runs 16 residues. Trimming shortened V by 0 bases and J by 9 bases, and 18 bases separated the two germline ends. The CDR3, as DNA: TGTGCCAGCAGCTTAGCAATGGACAGATTCTGGATGCCCCAGCATTTT. Translation gives CASSLAMDRFWMPQHF.

This clonotype was seen at least ten times. V is TRBV4-1 and J is TRBJ2-5; D may be TRBD1 (6 bases). CDR1 is MGHRA and CDR2 is YSYEKL in the germline V gene. The CDR3 is 16 amino acids. V was trimmed by 4 bases and J by 2 bases, leaving 17 bases between them. The CDR3 sequence: CASSRSPGQSQETQYF. The CDR3, as DNA: TGCGCCAGCAGCCGATCCCCCGGACAGAGTCAAGAGACCCAGTACTTC.

This sequence joins TRBV5-1 and TRBJ2-3, with a possible D match to TRBD1 (5 bases). Germline CDR1 SGHRS, CDR2 YFSETQ. With 0 bases removed from V and 1 base from J, the gap between germline ends came to 9 bases. The length of the CDR3 is 15 residues. Written as DNA, the CDR3 is TGCGCCAGCAGCTTGGAGGGGTTTCGCACAGATACGCAGTATTTT. Its translation is CASSLEGFRTDTQYF.

In this sample, this clonotype turned up many times. The genes are TRBV20-1 and TRBJ2-1; 9 nucleotides line up with TRBD2. Germline CDR1 DFQATT, CDR2 SNEGSKA (reference sequence). J gave up 4 bases and V 1 base, and 2 bases lay outside the gene matches. This CDR3 has 14 amino acids. In DNA, the CDR3 is TGCAGTGCTAGAGTGAGCGGGGGGTACAATGAGCAGTTCTTC. Protein product: CSARVSGGYNEQFF.

This clonotype was seen many times. The chain couples TRBV7-2 to TRBJ2-5, with 11 nucleotides matching TRBD2. Germline CDR1 and CDR2: SGHTA and FQGNSA. V gave up 2 bases and J gave up 1 base; unmatched junction bases: 3. This CDR3 comprises 16 residues. CDR3 DNA sequence: TGTGCCAGCAGCTTAAGGACTAGCGGGTTCCAAGAGACCCAGTACTTC. Protein sequence: CASSLRTSGFQETQYF.

The rearrangement joins TRBV5-1 to TRBJ2-1; 9 bases are a match to TRBD2. V shed 4 bases and J 6 bases; nucleotides not matched to a gene: 11. CDR3 length: 16 residues. The germline V gene encodes CDR1 SGHRS and CDR2 YFSETQ. The CDR3 DNA reads TGCGCCAGCAGCGGGCGGGCTAGCGGGGCGGTCAATGAGCAGTTCTTC. Translated, it gives CASSGRASGAVNEQFF.

CDR3 in DNA: TGTGCCAGTCAAAAGGGCAGGGGTTACGAGCAGTACTTC. The encoded protein is CASQKGRGYEQYF. This chain links TRBV12-3 or TRBV12-4 with TRBJ2-7; D perhaps matches TRBD1 (6 bases). Trimming removed 9 bases at V and 4 bases at J, with 16 bases between. The CDR3 runs 13 residues.

Notes on this clonotype: This sequence may be a read error, since a much larger clone differs from it by one base. The rearrangement uses TRBV7-9 and TRBJ2-1; 8 positions agree with TRBD1. The CDR3 runs 15 residues. Germline V gives CDR1 SEHNR, CDR2 FQNEAQ (reference sequence). Here the CDR3 reads CASSLGDRRHKEQFF. Written as DNA, the CDR3 is TGTGCCAGCAGCTTAGGGGACAGGAGACACAAGGAGCAGTTCTTC.

This clonotype was recorded many times. The CDR3 nucleotides are TGTGCCAGCACCACTAAGGTAGATTCCTACGAGCAGTACTTC. Encoded protein: CASTTKVDSYEQYF. V gene TRBV6-4 combines with J gene TRBJ2-7; D ambiguous. There are 14 residues in the CDR3. Germline assignment: CDR1 MRHNA and CDR2 SNTAGT. V gave up 7 bases and J gave up 1 base, with 14 bases separating them.

Remarks on this clonotype: A much more abundant neighbour one base away suggests this may be a read error. The CDR3 ends on some other residue instead of the conserved phenylalanine or tryptophan, so this is likely a read error. The chain employs TRBV4-3 and TRBJ2-4; D is undetermined. The end of the DNA is better explained by TRBJ2-7, so the J call may be wrong. The CDR3 length is 15 residues. Germline CDR1 LGHNA, CDR2 YSLEER. The DNA for the CDR3 is TGCGCCAGCAGCCAAGAGAAGTGGTTGAGATACGAGCAGTACTCC. Translated: CASSQEKWLRYEQYS.

This clonotype was observed many times. The rearrangement joins TRBV9 to TRBJ2-2; D uncertain. This CDR3 is built from 13 residues. V gave up 4 bases and J gave up 4 bases, with 8 bases separating them. Per germline, CDR1 SGDLS and CDR2 YYNGEE. The CDR3 reads CASSFGGTGELFF. CDR3 in DNA: TGTGCCAGCAGCTTTGGTGGCACCGGGGAGCTGTTTTTT.

This clonotype was seen ten or more times. The chain is built from TRBV7-2 and TRBJ2-3; TRBD2 is a possible D gene (5 bases). Trimming stripped 5 bases from V and 0 bases from J, with 9 bases between. The CDR3 contains 14 residues. The germline V gene has CDR1 SGHTA and CDR2 FQGNSA. The CDR3 sequence is CASSRAGSTDTQYF. CDR3 sequence (DNA): TGTGCCAGCAGCAGGGCGGGCAGCACAGATACGCAGTATTTT.

This clonotype has just a few counts. The chain has TRBV7-2 and TRBJ2-5; D gene uncertain. In germline, CDR1 is SGHTA, CDR2 FQGNSA. Trimming removed 1 base from V and 5 bases from J, with 14 bases in between. The length of the CDR3 is 15 residues. The CDR3 region has the DNA TGTGCCAGCAGCTTAGGGGCCCTGGAATGGGAGACCCAGTACTTC. Its protein is CASSLGALEWETQYF.

V usage is TRBV27 and J usage is TRBJ2-7; D may be TRBD2 (6 bases). CDR3 size: 14 residues. Germline CDR1 and CDR2: MNHEY and SMNVEV (reference sequence). With 7 bases removed from V and 0 bases from J, the gap between germline ends came to 13 bases. The CDR3 coding sequence is TGTGCCAGCACCCAGAGGAGGGGCTCCTACGAGCAGTACTTC. Encoded protein: CASTQRRGSYEQYF.